This T cell receptor beta chain was sequenced in a study of cytotoxic CD8 clonotypes in ibrutinib-treated CLL. Study in general: The patients comprised some twelve relapsed/refractory and around 15 treatment-naive cases, approximately 18 IGHV unmutated. Sequenced samples delivered averages of 270,000 or so productive templates and around 94,000 productive rearrangements. Whole-study findings and limits: At baseline, clonality was higher than in age-matched healthy donors and correlated with CD8+ counts. Public clonotypes, an uncommon group, contracted or remained stable on treatment.

A remark on this clone: What it recognizes is unknown.

Data came from immunoSEQ multiplex PCR; TCRdb stores just in-frame clones and leaves some out. This table holds 160,000 or so clones, approximately 91% found once. V lost 4 bases, J lost 0 bases, and 17 bases lay in between. This CDR3 contains 18 residues. Germline V CDR1 and CDR2: SGHKS, YYEKEE (reference sequence). The chain uses TRBV5-5 and TRBJ2-6; tentative D call: TRBD1 (6 bases). The sample in question was PBMCs, obtained at disease progression, from a patient treated with ibrutinib. The source is a human donor with chronic lymphocytic leukemia. The DNA for the CDR3 is TGTGCCAGCAGCACAACCCGACAGGCAAGCTCTGGGGCCAACGTCCTGACTTTC. Translation: CASSTTRQASSGANVLTF.